The clone carrying this TCR beta chain showed up many times. This specimen comes from a study of T-cell reconstitution after alpha-beta-depleted transplantation in children. Trimming shortened V by 3 bases and J by 4 bases, and 10 bases separated the two germline ends. Germline CDR1 DFQATT, CDR2 SNEGSKA (reference sequence). The CDR3 covers 14 residues. This sample's TCRbeta library carried unique molecular identifier barcodes. TCRdb re-analysed the PCR reads in MiXCR, keeping a single row per CDR3 protein. Here the sample spans approximately 240,000 distinct CDR3 sequences, under 9.5% being singletons.

V is TRBV20-1 and J is TRBJ1-6; no firm D call. This specimen was PBMCs from the stem cell graft donor, taken from the stem cell graft. This receptor was obtained from a human donor who donated a stem cell graft to a child with acute lymphoblastic leukemia. The CDR3 spells CSARSPVYNSPLHF. The CDR3 bases are TGCAGTGCTAGGTCTCCAGTGTATAATTCACCCCTCCACTTT.